The clone carrying this T cell receptor (beta chain) was counted at least ten times. Its specificity is not known. This specimen belongs to a study of blood T cells in healthy people across ages. Trimming removed 10 bases from V and 6 bases from J; junction bases left unmatched: 8. CDR3 length: 12 residues. From germline, CDR1 is MNHEY and CDR2 SVGEGT. Study findings and constraints: Because donor CMV status was unknown, expanded clonotype changes were possibly confounded.

Primed by a sample-barcoded 5' primer and a J-beta primer mix, a second PCR proceeded for about 6 to 12 cycles. TCRdb redid the calling of the 5' RACE reads with MiXCR, one entry per CDR3 protein. The sample contains 800,000 to 950,000 distinct CDR3 sequences, almost 30% of which appear only once. The sample also formed part of further work on T cells of mothers and their children. This second study says: Sequencing returned over 9 million TCR beta CDR3 reads per mother and about 2.9 million per child.

This receptor was obtained from a woman in her 40s in good health. Source material: blood. The chain has TRBV6-2 or TRBV6-3 and TRBJ2-7; TRBD1 agrees at 8 bases. The CDR3 loop reads CATRQGMSEQYF. CDR3 bases: TGTGCCACACGACAGGGGATGTCCGAGCAGTACTTC.